The 29 T cell receptor beta chains given below trace back to one sample, sequenced in a study of regulatory T cells in long-lasting Graves disease. Arm-PCR of CDR3 regions and iRepertoire HTBI primers were the basis on which TCR beta libraries were built. MiXCR was run by TCRdb on the multiplex PCR reads, yielding one entry per CDR3 protein. The sample yields some 460,000 distinct CDR3 sequences, around 15% seen once. Time point indicated: newly diagnosed GD, antithyroid drugs for less than 3 months. There was RNA extracted from PBMCs, and the TCR library was made from it. This sample was shared with a second study, whose subject was T cells in Graves' hyperthyroidism and ophthalmopathy.

The specimen comprised peripheral blood mononuclear cells (PBMCs), sampled at new diagnosis, from a patient treated with antithyroid drugs. These receptors were obtained from a man aged 35-49 years with Graves disease.

The sample holds many counts of this clonotype. V usage is TRBV7-9 and J usage is TRBJ2-5; 10 positions agree with TRBD1. V trimming: 4 bases; J trimming: 7 bases; junction bases outside the gene matches: 3. Germline lookup yields CDR1 SEHNR and CDR2 FQNEAQ (reference sequence). The CDR3 covers 13 residues. CDR3 nucleotides: TGTGCCAGCAGCTCCGGGACAGGGGTGACCCAGTACTTC. It codes for CASSSGTGVTQYF.

This clonotype was observed at least ten times. The rearrangement links TRBV5-1 to TRBJ2-7; 7 bases align to TRBD1. The CDR3 has 16 residues. Germline CDR1 SGHRS, CDR2 YFSETQ. Trimming removed 3 bases from V and 0 bases from J; junction bases left unmatched: 9. CDR3 nucleotides: TGCGCCAGCAGCTCGGAGAAGACAGGGCCCTCCTACGAGCAGTACTTC. Translation gives CASSSEKTGPSYEQYF.

This clonotype has more than one count but fewer than ten. V usage is TRBV2 and J usage is TRBJ2-1, with 7 bases fitting TRBD1. Germline V gene sequence: CDR1 SNHLY, CDR2 FYNNEI. The CDR3 is made up of 15 amino acids. Germline trimming cut 6 bases from V and 0 bases from J; bases unmatched to any gene: 5. CDR3 nucleotide sequence: TGTGCCAGCAGAGAGGGGGCCAGCTCCTACAATGAGCAGTTCTTC. Its translation: CASREGASSYNEQFF.

Points on this clonotype: A single base separates this from a much larger clone, so it may be a read error. This sequence joins TRBV30 and TRBJ2-1; D ambiguous. The CDR3 has 11 amino acids. Looked up from germline, CDR1 is GTSNPN and CDR2 is SVGIG (reference sequence). The CDR3 DNA reads as TGTACCTGGATGAAGTCCAATGAGCAGTTCTTC. Encoded protein: CTWMKSNEQFF.

This clonotype was counted only a few times. The rearrangement joins TRBV20-1 to TRBJ2-1, with D perhaps matching TRBD2 (6 bases). V lost 6 bases and J 8 bases, leaving 14 bases between the germline ends. Germline V gives CDR1 DFQATT, CDR2 SNEGSKA (reference sequence). CDR3 length equals 12 residues. For the CDR3, the DNA is TGCAGTGCCACCAGGTCGGGAGATGAGCAGTTCTTC. This translates into CSATRSGDEQFF.

In its sample, this clonotype was seen many times. The CDR3 region has the DNA TGTGCCAGCAGTTTAGCCCTTGGACTAGCTGTTGAGCAGTTCTTC. Its protein product is CASSLALGLAVEQFF. J is TRBJ2-1 and V is TRBV12-3 or TRBV12-4; 8 bases are a match to TRBD2. This CDR3 has 15 residues. Trimming at V came to 0 bases and at J to 9 bases, leaving 7 bases not matched to a gene.

This clonotype was recorded at least ten times. The rearrangement links TRBV20-1 to TRBJ2-5, with D tentatively TRBD1 (6 bases). This CDR3 region has 15 residues. Trimming removed 2 bases from V and 3 bases from J, with 16 bases in between. The V gene's germline CDR1 is DFQATT and CDR2 SNEGSKA (reference sequence). CDR3 loop: CSARRPGQQKETQYF. DNA for the CDR3: TGCAGTGCTAGAAGACCGGGACAACAGAAAGAGACCCAGTACTTC.

The rearrangement joins TRBV10-3 to TRBJ2-6, with D perhaps TRBD1 or TRBD2 (5 bases each). V was pared by 8 bases and J by 4 bases, with 12 bases between. Germline V CDR1 and CDR2: ENHRY, SYGVKD. This CDR3 comprises 14 residues. Here the CDR3 reads CAISPGAGANVLTF. The CDR3 DNA reads TGTGCCATCTCACCCGGGGCCGGGGCCAACGTCCTGACTTTC.

The gene calls are TRBV12-3 or TRBV12-4 and TRBJ2-2; possibly TRBD2 for D (7 bases). The CDR3 covers 15 residues. The V end lost 6 bases, the J end lost 1 base, and 12 bases lay between the germline ends. The CDR3 here is CASSWGGENTGELFF. CDR3 sequence (DNA): TGTGCCAGCAGCTGGGGGGGCGAGAACACCGGGGAGCTGTTTTTT.

This clonotype occurred a few times. Sequence at one end of the junction differs from germline and may be a read error. The chain recombines TRBV20-1 with TRBJ2-4; possibly TRBD2 for D (6 bases). Germline CDR1 and CDR2: DFQATT and SNEGSKA (reference sequence). There are 13 residues in the CDR3. CDR3 in DNA: TGCGGTGCCGGCGGGGCGGCCAAAAACATTCAGTACTTC. This translates into CGAGGAAKNIQYF.

The J gene is TRBJ1-5, the V gene TRBV29-1; a weak D match, TRBD1 (6 bases). Germline values: CDR1 SQVTM, CDR2 ANQGSEA. The length of the CDR3 is 12 residues. V was trimmed by 4 bases and J by 2 bases, leaving 6 bases between them. The CDR3 here is CSVGQGNQPQHF. As DNA, the CDR3 is TGCAGCGTTGGACAGGGCAATCAGCCCCAGCATTTT.

This chain joins TRBV29-1 and TRBJ2-7, with TRBD2 identical over 7 bases. Trimming at V came to 6 bases and at J to 1 base, leaving 3 bases not matched to a gene. The germline CDR1 and CDR2 sequences are SQVTM and ANQGSEA. CDR3 length equals 12 residues. The CDR3 reads CSVGRGSYEQYF. The CDR3 region has the DNA TGCAGCGTGGGGCGGGGGTCCTACGAGCAGTACTTC.

This clonotype appeared many times. The chain combines TRBV12-3 or TRBV12-4 with TRBJ2-2; TRBD2 matches 9 bases. The CDR3 spans 18 residues. The J segment lost 3 bases and the V segment lost 5 bases, leaving 13 bases of the junction unmatched. CDR3 in amino acids: CASSTWREGRSDTGELFF. The CDR3 nucleotides are TGTGCCAGCAGTACTTGGCGGGAGGGTCGTTCGGACACCGGGGAGCTGTTTTTT.

This clonotype occurred many times. V and J are TRBV3-1 and TRBJ2-1; 8 bases align to TRBD2. This CDR3 contains 15 residues. Germline V gives CDR1 LGHDT, CDR2 YNNKEL (reference sequence). With 6 bases clipped from V and 7 bases from J, the junction kept 11 bases outside the gene matches. The CDR3 region has the DNA TGTGCCAGCAGGAGGACGGGAGGGCCGGGAAATGAGCAGTTCTTC. It yields the protein CASRRTGGPGNEQFF.

The chain couples TRBV3-1 to TRBJ2-1; D is uncertain. The CDR3 has 13 residues. Trimming shortened V by 2 bases and J by 10 bases, and 12 bases separated the two germline ends. Germline lookup yields CDR1 LGHDT and CDR2 YNNKEL (reference sequence). This CDR3 reads CASSQRQAYEQFF. CDR3 nucleotides: TGTGCCAGCAGCCAACGCCAGGCCTACGAGCAGTTCTTC.

The V gene is TRBV7-3, the J gene TRBJ2-1, with 7 bases aligning to TRBD2. The CDR3 spans 21 residues. Losses at the gene ends were 3 bases for V and 1 base for J; bases not matched to a gene: 21. Germline V CDR1 and CDR2: SGHTA, FQGTGA. The CDR3, as DNA: TGTGCCAGCAGCTTGGTGGGTGGGAGGGCCTTGAATCACGGATCCTACAATGAGCAGTTCTTC. Amino acids: CASSLVGGRALNHGSYNEQFF. The variable domain in full, with the rest retrieved from reference TRBV7-3 and TRBJ2-1, is GAGVSQTPSNKVTEKGKYVELRCDPISGHTALYWYRQSLGQGPEFLIYFQGTGAADDSGLPNDRFFAVRPEGSVSTLKIQRTERGDSAVYLCASSLVGGRALNHGSYNEQFFGPGTRLTVL.

The rearrangement uses TRBV19 and TRBJ1-2; no reliable D call. The CDR3 contains 14 residues. Deletions cut 6 bases from V and 4 bases from J, with 15 bases between. Germline V CDR1 and CDR2: LNHDA, SQIVND (reference sequence). The CDR3 spells CASRIGSSSYGYTF. CDR3 coding DNA: TGTGCCAGTAGAATCGGGTCCTCCTCCTATGGCTACACCTTC.

This clonotype was counted many times. The V call is TRBV3-1, the J call TRBJ2-7; the D is unclear. This CDR3 spans 14 amino acids. The germline CDR1 and CDR2 sequences are LGHDT and YNNKEL (reference sequence). V gave up 1 base and J gave up 5 bases, with 12 bases separating them. The DNA for the CDR3 is TGTGCCAGCAGCCAAGGTATTAGCCCTAACGAGCAGTACTTC. Translated: CASSQGISPNEQYF.

V is TRBV7-9 and J is TRBJ1-1; D might be TRBD1 (6 bases). Per the germline V gene, CDR1 is SEHNR and CDR2 is FQNEAQ (reference sequence). The CDR3 sequence is 14 residues long. The germline V and J ends were trimmed by 5 bases and 4 bases, with 14 bases remaining between them. CDR3 coding DNA: TGTGCCAGCAGCAATTCGGGGGCCTTCACTGAAGCTTTCTTT. Translated: CASSNSGAFTEAFF.

This clonotype was recorded many times. This chain uses TRBV5-1 with TRBJ2-3, with TRBD2 matching over 8 bases. Trimming at V came to 2 bases and at J to 1 base, leaving 15 bases not matched to a gene. CDR1 is SGHRS, CDR2 YFSETQ, per germline. The CDR3 is made up of 19 amino acids. The CDR3 nucleotides are TGCGCCAGCAGCTTCAAGGATCGGGGTAGCGGGAAAGGCACAGATACGCAGTATTTT. Translating gives CASSFKDRGSGKGTDTQYF.

The sample holds many counts of this clonotype. This chain connects TRBV20-1 to TRBJ2-5; 9 bases are shared with TRBD2. Germline-derived CDR1 and CDR2 are DFQATT and SNEGSKA (reference sequence). The trim removed 3 bases at V and 5 bases at J, leaving 10 bases unmatched. The CDR3 totals 15 residues. The CDR3 sequence: CSARLAGALRETQYF. CDR3 in DNA: TGCAGTGCTAGGTTAGCGGGAGCCCTCAGGGAGACCCAGTACTTC.

This clonotype appeared a few times. The rearrangement joins TRBV7-9 to TRBJ1-1; D not certain. Per the germline V gene, CDR1 is SEHNR and CDR2 is FQNEAQ (reference sequence). This CDR3 comprises 13 residues. V lost 3 bases, J lost 10 bases, and 15 bases lay in between. CDR3 sequence (DNA): TGTGCCAGCAGCTTCACAGATAACTTTGGAGCTTTCTTT. Translating it yields CASSFTDNFGAFF.

The sample holds many counts of this clonotype. V is TRBV11-2 and J is TRBJ1-5, with 7 bases matching TRBD1. Unmatched junction bases numbered 2, after V lost 1 base and J lost 2 bases. The CDR3 is 15 residues long. The germline V gene encodes CDR1 SGHAT and CDR2 FQNNGV. The chain's CDR3 is CASSLGGTGNQPQHF. CDR3 in DNA: TGTGCCAGCAGCTTAGGAGGGACAGGCAATCAGCCCCAGCATTTT.

The V and J genes are TRBV4-2 and TRBJ2-2; possibly TRBD1 for D (6 bases). This CDR3 has 16 amino acids. CDR1 is LGHNA, CDR2 YNFKEQ, per germline. Trimming removed 0 bases from V and 1 base from J, with 9 bases in between. This CDR3 is CASSQEGTRNTGELFF. As DNA, the CDR3 is TGTGCCAGCAGCCAAGAAGGGACAAGGAACACCGGGGAGCTGTTTTTT.

Concerning this clonotype: This may be a read error: a much more frequent sequence differs by one nucleotide. The chain links TRBV10-3 to TRBJ2-3, with D possibly matching TRBD2 (6 bases). Germline V gives CDR1 ENHRY, CDR2 SYGVKD. There are 17 residues in the CDR3. Trimming pared 10 bases from V and 0 bases from J, leaving 23 bases between. The CDR3 DNA reads TGTGCCACCACCCACGCGAGTGGCGGGATTAGCACAGATACGCAGTATTTT. Protein sequence: CATTHASGGISTDTQYF.

The chain employs TRBV12-3 or TRBV12-4 and TRBJ1-2, with 9 positions matching TRBD1. CDR3 length: 13 residues. Trimming removed 3 bases from V and 7 bases from J; junction bases left unmatched: 3. The DNA for the CDR3 is TGTGCCAGCAGTTTGGGACAGGGCTTTGGCTACACCTTC. This translates into CASSLGQGFGYTF.

At least ten counts were recorded for this clonotype. CDR3 region: CSARLPSGYGYTF. Here the CDR3 DNA reads TGCAGTGCTAGACTCCCCTCAGGCTATGGCTACACCTTC. This chain connects TRBV20-1 to TRBJ1-2; D is unclear. The CDR3 spans 13 residues. The germline gives CDR1 DFQATT, CDR2 SNEGSKA (reference sequence). The ends were cut back, 2 bases at V and 4 bases at J, with 11 bases in the middle.

The gene calls are TRBV29-1 and TRBJ1-1; perhaps TRBD1 as D (5 bases). V lost 4 bases and J lost 7, with 13 bases in between. CDR3 length equals 12 residues. Germline V gene data show CDR1 as SQVTM and CDR2 as ANQGSEA. CDR3 sequence: CSVAGGRGEAFF. DNA of the CDR3: TGCAGCGTTGCCGGGGGGAGGGGTGAAGCTTTCTTT.

The CDR3 protein is CASSGDTLEAFF. CDR3 DNA sequence: TGTGCCAGCAGTGGGGACACACTTGAAGCTTTCTTT. This chain joins TRBV6-2 or TRBV6-3 and TRBJ1-1; TRBD1 might be the D (6 bases). The V gene's germline CDR1 is MNHEY and CDR2 SVGEGT. This CDR3 is 12 amino acids long. The V end was cut by 5 bases, the J end by 7 bases, with 11 bases between.